This TCR beta chain was identified in a study of cytomegalovirus exposure and HLA in healthy donors. PCR primers comprised 60 Vbeta and 13 Jbeta primers. Repertoires were generated with immunoSEQ multiplex PCR, while TCRdb's copy carries only in-frame clones and drops some. This table has about 190,000 clones, under 85% appearing once. Concerning this clone itself: The antigen is undetermined.

Per germline, CDR1 ENHRY and CDR2 SYGVKD. The CDR3 runs to 14 residues. The V segment lost 6 bases and the J segment 5 bases; nucleotides outside the gene matches: 9. Study-level points and caveats: Earlier findings revealed that most TCR beta V segments proved productive either about 90% or about 30% of the time. CMV serostatus stood as the only immune exposure information on hand. Evidence from a later analysis indicated that most CMV-associated TCR beta chains looked HLA-restricted. Most subjects' HLA-A and HLA-B alleles were reportedly predicted from TCR beta sequences.

This sequence originates from a woman younger than 35 in good health and CMV-seronegative. The rearrangement joins TRBV10-3 to TRBJ2-5, with 7 bases matching TRBD2. The sequenced material came from PBMCs. CDR3 bases: TGTGCCATCAGGGAAAGCGGGGCTGGGGAGACCCAGTACTTC. Encoded protein: CAIRESGAGETQYF.